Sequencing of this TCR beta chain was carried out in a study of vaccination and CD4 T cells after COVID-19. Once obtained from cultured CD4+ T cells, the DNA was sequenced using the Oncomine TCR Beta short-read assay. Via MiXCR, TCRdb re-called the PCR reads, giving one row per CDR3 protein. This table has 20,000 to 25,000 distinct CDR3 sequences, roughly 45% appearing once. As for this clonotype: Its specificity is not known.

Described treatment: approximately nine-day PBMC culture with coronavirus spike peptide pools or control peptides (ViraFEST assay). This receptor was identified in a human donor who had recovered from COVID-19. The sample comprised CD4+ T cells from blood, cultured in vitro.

DNA of the CDR3: TGCAGTGCCCCGTGGGCCCGTTACAATGAGCAGTTCTTC. It specifies CSAPWARYNEQFF. The rearrangement joins TRBV20-1 to TRBJ2-1, with D unresolved. The V end lost 6 bases, the J end lost 4 bases, and 13 bases lay between the germline ends. Germline-derived CDR1 and CDR2 are DFQATT and SNEGSKA (reference sequence). CDR3 length: 13 amino acids.